This TCR beta chain derives from a study of vaccination and CD4 T cells after COVID-19. Study background: Either the Pfizer-BioNTech BNT162b2 or Moderna mRNA-1273 vaccine was given as two doses. Post-vaccine sampling followed dose two by a median about 70 days (range 14 to 241). Overall study results and limits: Convalescent patients displayed spike mono-reactivity in 304 of 307 vaccine-specific clones. Convalescent patients' median share of reactive clones seen only post-vaccination was 85% to 90%.

A word on this clonotype: The antigen remains unidentified.

Looked up from germline, CDR1 is MNHEY and CDR2 is SVGAGI. Trimming left V 0 bases short and J 6 bases short, with 15 bases between. This CDR3 contains 15 residues. TCRdb used MiXCR to reprocess the PCR reads, holding one entry per CDR3 protein. The top ten clones hold over 0.9% of a sample with tens of thousands of distinct CDR3 sequences, about 57% of them seen once. The TCR originated in a human donor who had recovered from COVID-19. The chain has TRBV6-5 and TRBJ2-7; D is unresolved. Sequenced here: CD4+ T cells from blood, sampled before SARS-CoV-2 vaccination. CDR3 DNA: TGTGCCAGCAGTTACTCGAGGCTTTACTCGAGCGAGCAGTACTTC. Its translation is CASSYSRLYSSEQYF.